Following are 17 T cell receptor beta chains from one sample sequenced in a study of T-cell reconstitution after alpha-beta-depleted transplantation in children. Unique molecular identifiers were incorporated when the TCRbeta library was constructed. A single record per CDR3 protein comes from TCRdb applying MiXCR to the PCR reads. The sample contains hundreds of thousands of distinct CDR3 sequences, around 14% of which appear only once. The sequencing used PBMCs, collected before TCRalphabeta/CD19-depleted stem cell transplant. These receptors all come from a girl aged 2 to 10 with congenital amegakaryocytic thrombocytopenia, due to receive a stem cell transplant.

Many counts were recorded for this clonotype. The rearrangement joins TRBV5-1 to TRBJ1-1; TRBD1 agrees at 9 bases. The CDR3 is made up of 16 amino acids. V dropped 0 bases and J dropped 5; count of bases not matched to a gene: 8. CDR1 is SGHRS and CDR2 is YFSETQ in the germline V gene. CDR3 in amino acids: CASSLASPGQGTEAFF. CDR3 DNA: TGCGCCAGCAGCTTGGCGAGCCCGGGACAGGGTACTGAAGCTTTCTTT.

This clonotype was observed at least ten times. The rearrangement joins TRBV7-2 to TRBJ2-4, with unresolved D. The length of the CDR3 is 13 residues. V was cut by 5 bases and J by 4 bases, with 9 bases left in between. Germline V gene data show CDR1 as SGHTA and CDR2 as FQGNSA. The DNA for the CDR3 is TGTGCCAGCAGCATGGTACAGAAAAACATTCAGTACTTC. It encodes CASSMVQKNIQYF.

This clonotype was counted at least ten times. The CDR3 nucleotides are TGTGCCAGCAGGACAGGCCTGGGGAGCTACACCTTC. Translation gives CASRTGLGSYTF. The V and J genes are TRBV14 and TRBJ1-2; possibly TRBD1 for D (6 bases). Trimming removed 6 bases from V and 9 bases from J, with 14 bases in between. The CDR3 is 12 amino acids. CDR1 and CDR2 (germline): SGHDN, FVKESK.

The chain couples TRBV5-6 to TRBJ2-1; TRBD2 aligns across 9 bases. The germline gives CDR1 SGHDT, CDR2 YYEEEE. The CDR3 is 17 amino acids. Losses at the gene ends were 1 base for V and 1 base for J; bases not matched to a gene: 6. CDR3 nucleotide sequence: TGTGCCAGCAGCTTGCTTATTCTAGCGGGATCCTACAATGAGCAGTTCTTC. Its translation is CASSLLILAGSYNEQFF.

This clonotype occurred many times. V is TRBV5-1 and J is TRBJ2-1; the match to TRBD1 covers 9 bases. CDR3 size: 15 residues. Trimming cost V 4 bases and J 5 bases; bases outside gene matches: 7. Germline CDR1 and CDR2: SGHRS and YFSETQ. In nucleotides, the CDR3 is TGCGCCAGCAGCCCGCGGGACAGGGAACACAATGAGCAGTTCTTC. Amino acids: CASSPRDREHNEQFF.

This clonotype was observed at least ten times. This chain uses TRBV7-2 with TRBJ2-1; 12 bases agree with TRBD2. Germline CDR1 SGHTA, CDR2 FQGNSA. This CDR3 has 14 residues. The ends lost 11 bases at V and 5 bases at J; junction bases unmatched: 7. The CDR3 here is CAGAGTSGHNEQFF. The CDR3, as DNA: TGTGCCGGAGCCGGGACTAGCGGGCACAATGAGCAGTTCTTC.

In regard to this clonotype: Germline is not matched at one junction end, which may reflect a read error. The V gene is TRBV20-1, the J gene TRBJ2-3, with 13 bases lining up with TRBD2. The length of the CDR3 is 17 residues. Germline V gene lookup returns CDR1 DFQATT and CDR2 SNEGSKA (reference sequence). CDR3 sequence: CCARLLAGGVSTDTQYF. The CDR3 bases are TGCTGTGCTAGATTACTAGCGGGGGGGGTTAGCACAGATACGCAGTATTTT.

The chain carries TRBV24-1 and TRBJ2-1, with TRBD2 matching over 8 bases. The CDR3 runs 15 residues. J lost 7 bases, V lost 4 bases, and 8 bases had no gene match. Germline assignment: CDR1 KGHDR and CDR2 SFDVKD. DNA of the CDR3: TGTGCCACCAGTGAGAGCGGGAGTTTGGGAAATGAGCAGTTCTTC. This gives the protein CATSESGSLGNEQFF.

This clonotype has ten or more counts. V usage is TRBV6-5 and J usage is TRBJ2-5, with D possibly being TRBD2 (5 bases). Germline V gene sequence: CDR1 MNHEY, CDR2 SVGAGI. The CDR3 covers 23 residues. The V gene lost 5 bases and the J gene lost 3 bases, with 40 bases spanning the gap. CDR3 in amino acids: CASSPLFSAERRLSISAKETQYF. CDR3 sequence (DNA): TGTGCCAGCAGTCCCCTCTTTAGCGCCGAGCGGCGGCTCTCAATCTCGGCGAAAGAGACCCAGTACTTC.

This clonotype was counted many times. This rearrangement joins TRBV5-1 to TRBJ1-4; D gene unclear. Germline values: CDR1 SGHRS, CDR2 YFSETQ. V was clipped by 0 bases and J by 10 bases, with 13 bases between them. This CDR3 is 14 amino acids long. DNA of the CDR3: TGCGCCAGCAGCTTGGCCCCGGACCTTGGAAAACTGTTTTTT. It yields the protein CASSLAPDLGKLFF.

The gene calls are TRBV4-2 and TRBJ2-3; no clear D. The germline V and J ends were trimmed by 3 bases and 1 base, with 8 bases remaining between them. Germline CDR1 LGHNA, CDR2 YNFKEQ. The length of the CDR3 is 14 residues. CDR3 loop: CASSQWWGTDTQYF. Written as DNA, the CDR3 is TGTGCCAGCAGCCAGTGGTGGGGCACAGATACGCAGTATTTT.

This clonotype occurred many times. V and J are TRBV5-1 and TRBJ2-7, with 11 positions matching TRBD2. This CDR3 has 15 amino acids. Germline V gene sequence: CDR1 SGHRS, CDR2 YFSETQ. After removal of 3 bases from V and 4 bases from J, the junction contained 6 bases not matched to a gene. The CDR3 region is CASSYPGLADYEQYF. The CDR3, as DNA: TGCGCCAGCAGCTACCCGGGACTAGCGGATTACGAGCAGTACTTC. The variable domain in full, with the rest retrieved from reference TRBV5-1 and TRBJ2-7, is KAGVTQTPRYLIKTRGQQVTLSCSPISGHRSVSWYQQTPGQGLQFLFEYFSETQRNKGNFPGRFSGRQFSNSRSEMNVSTLELGDSALYLCASSYPGLADYEQYFGPGTRLTVT.

In its sample, this clonotype was seen many times. The rearrangement links TRBV20-1 to TRBJ1-4; 7 nucleotides match TRBD1. In germline, CDR1 is DFQATT, CDR2 SNEGSKA (reference sequence). This CDR3 region has 14 residues. Trimming took 3 bases from V and 5 from J; bases not matched to a gene: 6. The CDR3: CSARVNRGNEKLFF. The CDR3 coding sequence is TGCAGTGCTAGGGTAAACAGGGGAAATGAAAAACTGTTTTTT.

This clonotype was recorded only once. One end of the junction varies from germline; a read error may be responsible. The chain recombines TRBV20-1 with TRBJ2-6; D is possibly TRBD1 or TRBD2 (5 bases each). The CDR3 is made up of 19 amino acids. CDR1 is DFQATT, CDR2 SNEGSKA, per germline (reference sequence). DNA of the CDR3: TGCAGTGCGAGGGGTTTCTCAAGGACTGTCAGCTCTGGGGCCAACGTCCTGGCTTTC. Its translation is CSARGFSRTVSSGANVLAF.

This clonotype has only a few counts. CDR3 residues: CASSLSSGVGGYTF. CDR3 coding DNA: TGTGCCAGCAGCTTGAGTTCGGGGGTTGGAGGCTACACCTTC. The J gene is TRBJ1-2, the V gene TRBV7-9; weak D call: TRBD1 (5 bases). Germline V gene data show CDR1 as SEHNR and CDR2 as FQNEAQ (reference sequence). This CDR3 contains 14 residues. V gave up 3 bases and J gave up 8 bases, with 16 bases separating them.

This clonotype was seen repeatedly, ten times or more. The V and J genes are TRBV7-9 and TRBJ2-7, with 9 bases fitting TRBD1. The CDR3 runs to 16 residues. Germline V lookup: CDR1 SEHNR, CDR2 FQNEAQ (reference sequence). The J segment lost 5 bases and the V segment lost 4 bases, leaving 12 bases of the junction unmatched. The CDR3 nucleotides read TGTGCCAGCAGCTACTCGTCCGGGACAGGGTTAGACGAGCAGTACTTC. Amino acid sequence: CASSYSSGTGLDEQYF.

V is TRBV6-1 and J is TRBJ2-5; 9 bases are shared with TRBD1. CDR1 and CDR2 (germline): MNHNS, SASEGT. This CDR3 region has 14 residues. The ends lost 4 bases at V and 4 bases at J; junction bases unmatched: 4. CDR3 coding DNA: TGTGCCAGCAGTGTGGGACAGGGCCTAGAGACCCAGTACTTC. Protein: CASSVGQGLETQYF.